The next 22 T cell receptor beta chains were all read from a single sample in a study of blood T cell repertoires in COVID-19. Assay: immunoSEQ multiplex PCR; the TCRdb copy retains only in-frame clones and omits some. The table records about 190,000 clones, roughly 83% of them present only once. Sequencing input: PBMCs or T cells enriched from blood (not recorded which). The receptors originated from a woman aged 30 to 39 who had recovered from COVID-19.

The rearrangement joins TRBV28 to TRBJ1-5, with D unresolved. CDR3 length: 12 residues. Deletions cut 8 bases from V and 7 bases from J, with 12 bases between. Germline V gene data show CDR1 as MDHEN and CDR2 as SYDVKM. The CDR3 nucleotides are TGTGCCAGCCTACAGTTTCCCCAGCCCCAGCATTTT. Residues: CASLQFPQPQHF.

The CDR3 reads CASIRTGGETQYF. The CDR3 DNA sequence: TGTGCCAGCATTCGTACAGGGGGAGAGACCCAGTACTTC. The chain links TRBV2 to TRBJ2-5; 8 nucleotides line up with TRBD1. Per the germline V gene, CDR1 is SNHLY and CDR2 is FYNNEI. The CDR3 sequence is 13 residues long. Germline trimming cut 7 bases from V and 4 bases from J; bases unmatched to any gene: 5.

This sequence joins TRBV13 and TRBJ2-5; D call uncertain. The CDR3 covers 13 residues. In germline, CDR1 is PRHDT, CDR2 FYEKMQ (reference sequence). V was clipped by 8 bases and J by 5 bases, with 15 bases between them. The CDR3 reads CASFRASSETQYF. CDR3 sequence (DNA): TGTGCCAGCTTTAGAGCCTCGTCGGAGACCCAGTACTTC. The whole variable domain, filled in from reference TRBV13 and TRBJ2-5, reads AAGVIQSPRHLIKEKRETATLKCYPIPRHDTVYWYQQGPGQDPQFLISFYEKMQSDKGSIPDRFSAQQFSDYHSELNMSSLELGDSALYFCASFRASSETQYFGPGTRLLVL.

The chain has TRBV12-5 and TRBJ1-1; tentatively, D is TRBD1 (5 bases). CDR1 and CDR2 (germline): LGHNT, FRNRAP. Trimming took 3 bases from V and 0 from J, leaving 17 bases between them. CDR3 length: 17 amino acids. The CDR3 loop reads CASGLSGALGMNTEAFF. CDR3 DNA sequence: TGTGCTAGTGGTTTAAGCGGGGCGCTGGGTATGAACACTGAAGCTTTCTTT.

The chain joins TRBV15 to TRBJ2-3, with TRBD1 identical over 9 bases. V gave up 0 bases and J gave up 3 bases; unmatched junction bases: 4. This CDR3 comprises 16 residues. The germline CDR1 and CDR2 sequences are LNHNV and YYDKDF (reference sequence). CDR3 DNA sequence: TGTGCCACCAGCAGAGAACAGGGGGCGAGGACAGATACGCAGTATTTT. This gives the protein CATSREQGARTDTQYF.

The chain employs TRBV7-9 and TRBJ1-3, with TRBD1 identical over 8 bases. This CDR3 contains 16 residues. Looked up from germline, CDR1 is SEHNR and CDR2 is FQNEAQ (reference sequence). Trimming at V came to 5 bases and at J to 1 base, leaving 7 bases not matched to a gene. The CDR3: CASSRPQGASGNTIYF. The DNA of the CDR3 is TGTGCCAGCAGCCGTCCCCAGGGGGCGTCTGGAAACACCATATATTTT.

The chain has TRBV14 and TRBJ1-1; 8 bases are a match to TRBD1. Germline V gene sequence: CDR1 SGHDN, CDR2 FVKESK. This CDR3 has 17 amino acids. Trimming took 4 bases from V and 1 from J; bases not matched to a gene: 11. This chain's CDR3 is CASSPNPGTGWNTEAFF. The CDR3 nucleotides read TGTGCCAGCAGCCCCAATCCCGGGACAGGTTGGAACACTGAAGCTTTCTTT.

Concerning this clone itself: This CDR3 is also generated by other DNA sequences in the sample. The genes are TRBV4-1 and TRBJ2-7, with D tentatively TRBD1 (5 bases). CDR1 and CDR2 (germline): MGHRA, YSYEKL. Trimming stripped 1 base from V and 3 bases from J, with 7 bases between. The CDR3 runs 13 residues. The CDR3, as DNA: TGCGCCAGCAGCCAAGTCCAGGGCTACGAGCAGTACTTC. Amino acid sequence: CASSQVQGYEQYF.

This clone was recorded a few times. The rearrangement links TRBV28 to TRBJ1-1, with 7 bases identical to TRBD1. Losses at the gene ends were 6 bases for V and 12 bases for J; bases not matched to a gene: 13. Germline V gene data show CDR1 as MDHEN and CDR2 as SYDVKM. This CDR3 is built from 13 residues. CDR3 region: CASRDRGGQKTFF. CDR3 bases: TGTGCCAGCAGGGACCGAGGGGGCCAGAAGACTTTCTTT.

V and J are TRBV5-1 and TRBJ1-6; tentative D call: TRBD1 (6 bases). Per the germline V gene, CDR1 is SGHRS and CDR2 is YFSETQ. V shed 4 bases and J shed 8 bases, with 16 bases lying between them. This CDR3 contains 15 residues. CDR3 sequence reads: CASSALQGPDSPLHF. The DNA of the CDR3 is TGCGCCAGCAGCGCCTTACAGGGACCGGATTCACCCCTCCACTTT.

This clone was found once. V usage is TRBV5-5 and J usage is TRBJ1-1; 11 bases fit TRBD1. The germline V gene encodes CDR1 SGHKS and CDR2 YYEKEE (reference sequence). The CDR3 totals 15 residues. V gave up 2 bases and J gave up 4 bases; unmatched junction bases: 4. The CDR3 loop is CASSLSGTGGTEAFF. The CDR3 region has the DNA TGTGCCAGCAGCTTATCCGGGACAGGGGGCACTGAAGCTTTCTTT.

The chain carries TRBV5-6 and TRBJ2-5, with 7 bases aligning to TRBD1. Unmatched junction bases numbered 5, after V lost 4 bases and J lost 8 bases. The CDR3 has 12 amino acids. The germline V gene encodes CDR1 SGHDT and CDR2 YYEEEE. The DNA of the CDR3 is TGTGCCAGCAGCCCAACAGGGGATACCCAGTACTTC. Amino acids: CASSPTGDTQYF.

This chain links TRBV28 with TRBJ1-5; unclear D gene. The CDR3 contains 15 residues. Trimming left V 2 bases short and J 6 bases short, with 14 bases between. The germline gives CDR1 MDHEN, CDR2 SYDVKM. CDR3 in amino acids: CASSLRIGGSQPQHF. DNA for the CDR3: TGTGCCAGCAGTTTACGAATTGGAGGTAGTCAGCCCCAGCATTTT.

J is TRBJ2-1 and V is TRBV27, with a weak D call TRBD2 (6 bases). Trimming stripped 3 bases from V and 5 bases from J, with 11 bases between. Per germline, CDR1 MNHEY and CDR2 SMNVEV (reference sequence). The CDR3 consists of 14 residues. Here the CDR3 reads CASSFLALNNEQFF. The CDR3 DNA reads TGTGCCAGCAGTTTTCTAGCGCTCAACAATGAGCAGTTCTTC.

V usage is TRBV7-9 and J usage is TRBJ2-5; D not certain. The CDR3 extends over 14 amino acids. With 2 bases removed from V and 2 bases from J, the gap between germline ends came to 9 bases. Germline V gene lookup returns CDR1 SEHNR and CDR2 FQNEAQ (reference sequence). The CDR3 reads CASSLSAGQETQYF. CDR3 nucleotide sequence: TGTGCCAGCAGCTTATCTGCAGGACAAGAGACCCAGTACTTC.

V is TRBV2 and J is TRBJ2-7; D uncertain. The CDR3 totals 14 residues. Germline V gene data show CDR1 as SNHLY and CDR2 as FYNNEI. V was clipped by 2 bases and J by 2 bases, with 10 bases between them. The CDR3 protein is CASSEQNGPYEQYF. The CDR3 DNA reads TGTGCCAGCAGTGAACAAAATGGGCCCTACGAGCAGTACTTC.

This clone appeared a few times. The chain is built from TRBV14 and TRBJ2-3; D gene unclear. The CDR3 has 13 residues. The V end lost 3 bases, the J end lost 2 bases, and 6 bases lay between the germline ends. Germline assignment: CDR1 SGHDN and CDR2 FVKESK. The CDR3 is CASSHAFTDTQYF. The CDR3 DNA reads TGTGCCAGCAGCCATGCGTTCACAGATACGCAGTATTTT. Combining the CDR3 with reference TRBV14 and TRBJ2-3 gives the whole variable domain EAGVTQFPSHSVIEKGQTVTLRCDPISGHDNLYWYRRVMGKEIKFLLHFVKESKQDESGMPNNRFLAERTGGTYSTLKVQPAELEDSGVYFCASSHAFTDTQYFGPGTRLTVL.

This chain links TRBV5-1 with TRBJ2-3, with 14 bases that match TRBD2. The V segment lost 0 bases and the J segment 0 bases; nucleotides outside the gene matches: 6. Germline assignment: CDR1 SGHRS and CDR2 YFSETQ. This CDR3 has 19 residues. The CDR3 here is CASSLDGLAGGSSTDTQYF. The CDR3, as DNA: TGCGCCAGCAGCTTGGATGGACTAGCGGGAGGATCTAGCACAGATACGCAGTATTTT.

This chain joins TRBV4-2 and TRBJ2-5; tentative D call: TRBD1 (6 bases). The CDR3 loop spans 18 amino acids. The germline V gene has CDR1 LGHNA and CDR2 YNFKEQ. Trimming removed 1 base from V and 5 bases from J, with 23 bases in between. For the CDR3, the DNA is TGTGCCAGCAGCCAAGTATTTGAACTAGGGCGAGGGGGTGAGACCCAGTACTTC. Translation gives CASSQVFELGRGGETQYF.

This rearrangement joins TRBV7-2 to TRBJ1-2; D is possibly TRBD1 (5 bases). Germline lookup yields CDR1 SGHTA and CDR2 FQGNSA. The V and J ends lost 5 bases and 8 bases respectively, with 12 bases between them. The CDR3 contains 12 residues. CDR3 in amino acids: CASSPQGLGYTF. CDR3 nucleotides: TGTGCCAGCAGCCCCCAGGGTTTGGGCTACACCTTC.

J is TRBJ1-1 and V is TRBV5-1; tentatively, D is TRBD1 (6 bases). From germline, CDR1 is SGHRS and CDR2 YFSETQ. The CDR3 loop spans 15 amino acids. Deletions cut 0 bases from V and 4 bases from J, with 13 bases between. Here the CDR3 reads CASSLEAGAGTEAFF. CDR3 coding DNA: TGCGCCAGCAGCTTGGAGGCGGGGGCGGGCACTGAAGCTTTCTTT.

The CDR3 protein is CASSTGQGVYEQYF. The CDR3 nucleotides are TGTGCCAGCAGCACCGGGCAGGGGGTCTACGAGCAGTACTTC. This sequence joins TRBV28 and TRBJ2-7, with TRBD1 matching over 7 bases. V gave up 6 bases and J gave up 3 bases; unmatched junction bases: 8. CDR1 and CDR2 (germline): MDHEN, SYDVKM. The CDR3 consists of 14 residues.